The entry that follows covers one T cell receptor beta chain sequence. The antigen is not known. The data originate from a study of OX40 agonist ivuxolimab in advanced cancers. Study details: Earlier treatment with anti-PD-1, anti-PD-L1 or anti-CTLA-4 was permitted, and around 43% had received some. Whole-study results and caveats: There were, on average, more expanded clones in CD8+ T cells than in CD4+. With doses of 0.1-3.0 mg/kg, partial responders showed among the lowest clonal expansion. A proportion of nonresponders additionally exhibited low normalized T-cell clonal expansion.

Trimming pared 0 bases from V and 4 bases from J, leaving 5 bases between. This CDR3 is built from 12 residues. CDR1 is GTSNPN, CDR2 SVGIG, per germline (reference sequence). TCRdb's copy holds only in-frame clones and misses some; the assay was immunoSEQ multiplex PCR. The data hold about 64,000 clones, with roughly 90% observed a single time. This specimen was CD4+ or CD8+ T cells sorted from blood, taken in a trial of the OX40 agonist ivuxolimab. This receptor was taken from an adult with an advanced solid tumor such as melanoma, head and neck, liver or kidney cancer. The chain recombines TRBV30 with TRBJ2-3; D not resolved. The DNA of the CDR3 is TGTGCCTGGAGTGTAGTCCCAGATACGCAGTATTTT. Encoded protein: CAWSVVPDTQYF.